This T cell receptor beta chain was profiled in a study of T cell responses to AZD1222 COVID-19 vaccine. General study results and limits: The span of vaccine-associated CD4 TCRs extended across spike, with dominance at 160-218 and 743-854. Reports say nearly half of spike-specific TCRs go after unmutated variant regions. White British people made up most donors, females outnumbered males, and clonal diversity was possibly underestimated.

Profiling relied on immunoSEQ multiplex PCR, and the TCRdb table lists in-frame clones only, not all of them. The sample holds 86,000 or so clones, around 84% seen once. Concerning this clone itself: Its antigen is not identified.

The V gene lost 7 bases and the J gene lost 2 bases, with 6 bases spanning the gap. The CDR3 sequence is 13 residues long. Germline lookup yields CDR1 MGHDK and CDR2 SYGVNS. Analysis merged second doses at about 4 or about 12 weeks. The gene calls are TRBV25-1 and TRBJ2-6, with D unresolved. This clonotype was sampled from an adult who received the AZD1222 COVID-19 vaccine. The specimen was peripheral blood, collected 28 days after the second AZD1222 dose. The CDR3 loop reads CASIKTGANVLTF. The CDR3 DNA reads as TGTGCCAGCATTAAAACTGGGGCCAACGTCCTGACTTTC.